This TCR beta chain was obtained from a study of OX40 agonist ivuxolimab in advanced cancers. Broadly, across the study: Ivuxolimab was a fully human IgG2 agonistic monoclonal antibody targeting the costimulatory receptor OX40 (CD134). Intravenous ivuxolimab was administered to patients every 2 weeks at six dose levels: 0.01, 0.1, 0.3, 1.5, 3 and 10 mg/kg. Of the roughly 50 dose-escalation patients, hepatocellular carcinoma was present in 19, melanoma in roughly 15, renal cell carcinoma in 9 and head and neck cancer in 9. In the dose-escalation cohort, around 80% of patients were male, and the mean age was around 65 years with a range of roughly 23 to 90. Prior anti-PD-1, anti-PD-L1 or anti-CTLA-4 therapy was permitted, and about two fifths of dose-escalation patients had received checkpoint inhibitors. Partial responses occurred in three dose-escalation patients, of whom one had hepatocellular carcinoma and two had cutaneous melanoma. Peripheral TCRbeta sequencing aimed to test whether ivuxolimab altered TCR sequence diversity and caused clonal T-cell expansion. The paper covers the monotherapy dose-escalation part of the phase I ivuxolimab trial, which included N ≈ 54 patients.

Beyond this particular receptor, the publication reports: After ivuxolimab, CD8+ T cells had more expanded clones than CD4+ T cells on average. Partial responders in the 0.1-3.0 mg/kg groups had among the lowest normalized peripheral clonal expansion, especially among CD8+ T cells. Low levels of normalized T-cell clonal expansion were also seen in some patients who did not respond. Which antigens the clonally expanded peripheral T cells were specific for was not determined. At doses of 0.1 to 3.0 mg/kg, clonal expansion of both CD4+ and CD8+ blood T cells was observed from baseline to week 6.

Genomic DNA was extracted from sorted cells for sequencing of the TCRbeta CDR3 region. The immunoSEQ Assay was used for sequencing of TCRbeta CDR3 regions. What TCRdb holds here is the immuneACCESS table cut down to in-frame rearrangements. Part of the clones is not present; checked against another copy, under half of the missing clones reflect an unresolved V gene, and the others are unexplained. This sample is represented by about 76,000 clones; roughly 80% of them were singletons. The biggest ten clones account for more than 1.5% of the sample. CDR1 MDHEN and CDR2 SYDVKM are derived from the germline V gene. Trimming accounts for 1 base at V and 3 bases at J, while the number of junction bases matched to no gene is 7. The CDR3, cysteine through phenylalanine, is 16 amino acids long. Only the CDR3 DNA stays, 48 bases, in frame from base 1. The trial excluded patients who had a history of autoimmune disease or who were on systemic immunosuppression. Peripheral blood for TCR sequencing was collected from all dose cohorts at baseline, on cycle 4 day 1, and on cycle 7 day 1. The samples were taken from a phase I, first-in-human, multicenter, open-label dose-escalation trial of ivuxolimab. Adults with locally advanced or metastatic head and neck squamous cell, hepatocellular, melanoma or renal cell carcinoma were enrolled in the trial. Before TCR sequencing, CD4+ and CD8+ T cells were separately sorted from peripheral blood.

Concerning this clone itself: Its target antigen remains unknown. No much larger clone is present one base from it, and per-base qualities are unavailable.

The sequencing used CD4+ or CD8+ T cells sorted from blood, collected in a trial of the OX40 agonist ivuxolimab. In this chain, TRBV28 is recombined with TRBJ2-7, with 9 bases aligning to TRBD1. This receptor was obtained from an adult with an advanced solid tumor such as melanoma, head and neck, liver or kidney cancer. CDR3 reads: CASSLSGTGFRYEQYF. The nucleotides are TGTGCCAGCAGTTTATCCGGGACAGGGTTTCGCTACGAGCAGTACTTC.